Each of the 24 T cell receptor beta chains below was sequenced from the same sample in a study of blood T cell repertoires in COVID-19 (dated by TCRdb to 2020 to 2021). The library was prepared using the immunoSEQ multiplex PCR assay. The clones in this table, taken by TCRdb from immuneACCESS, are in-frame only. Not every clone is retained; where verified, under half of the shortfall comes from an unresolved V gene, and the cause of the rest is unknown. This sample gives approximately 240,000 clones in total; 75% to 95% of them show up just once. Approximately 2% of the sample belongs to the ten largest clones. Material for sequencing was PBMCs or T cells enriched from blood (not recorded which). The receptors were gathered from a woman aged 18-29 years who had recovered from COVID-19.

V and J are TRBV6-5 and TRBJ1-1; weak D call: TRBD1 (6 bases). Germline-derived CDR1 and CDR2 are MNHEY and SVGAGI. The CDR3 runs to 16 residues. V shed 0 bases and J shed 5 bases, with 16 bases lying between them. The CDR3 sequence is CASSYSSGGGWTEAFF. The CDR3 coding sequence is TGTGCCAGCAGTTACTCAAGCGGGGGCGGTTGGACTGAAGCTTTCTTT.

The chain links TRBV3-1 (or the pseudogene TRBV3-2) to TRBJ1-1; D remains unclear. CDR3 size: 14 residues. V lost 0 bases to trimming and J lost 11 bases, with 16 bases between them. The germline gives CDR1 LGHDT, CDR2 YNNKEL (reference sequence). CDR3 nucleotides: TGTGCCAGCAGCCAAGACCTGAGACGGGTGCGTGCTTTCTTT. The encoded protein is CASSQDLRRVRAFF.

The chain combines TRBV19 with TRBJ1-1; TRBD1 aligns across 8 bases. Trimming at V came to 7 bases and at J to 4 bases, leaving 8 bases not matched to a gene. Per the germline V gene, CDR1 is LNHDA and CDR2 is SQIVND (reference sequence). This CDR3 is built from 14 residues. DNA for the CDR3: TGTGCCAGTACCGGGGACAGGCAAGTCACTGAAGCTTTCTTT. Its translation: CASTGDRQVTEAFF.

The J gene is TRBJ1-4, the V gene TRBV5-1; D is perhaps TRBD1 (5 bases). V was trimmed by 4 bases and J by 7 bases, leaving 14 bases between them. The germline V gene encodes CDR1 SGHRS and CDR2 YFSETQ. The CDR3 totals 14 residues. CDR3: CASSPGVGGEKLFF. The CDR3 bases are TGCGCCAGCAGCCCGGGGGTTGGAGGTGAAAAACTGTTTTTT.

The J gene is TRBJ1-1, the V gene TRBV2; 8 bases align to TRBD1. V dropped 5 bases and J dropped 7; count of bases not matched to a gene: 9. CDR1 is SNHLY, CDR2 FYNNEI, per germline. The CDR3 covers 14 residues. CDR3: CASSPGQGRIEAFF. The DNA for the CDR3 is TGTGCCAGCAGTCCCGGACAGGGACGTATTGAAGCTTTCTTT.

The chain combines TRBV3-1 (or the pseudogene TRBV3-2) with TRBJ1-6; weak D call: TRBD1 (6 bases). The CDR3 covers 15 residues. Germline CDR1 and CDR2: LGHDT and YNNKEL (reference sequence). Deletions cut 1 base from V and 5 bases from J, with 9 bases between. The CDR3 region is CASSQAGTNNSPLHF. CDR3 nucleotides: TGTGCCAGCAGCCAAGCTGGGACAAATAATTCACCCCTCCACTTT.

There are a few counts of this clone. The chain links TRBV27 to TRBJ1-3; possible D gene TRBD1, 5 bases. The CDR3 is 18 residues long. The V and J ends lost 0 bases and 0 bases respectively, with 15 bases between them. Germline CDR1 and CDR2: MNHEY and SMNVEV (reference sequence). The chain's CDR3 is CASSLSFGGGTSGNTIYF. The CDR3 coding sequence is TGTGCCAGCAGTTTATCATTCGGGGGTGGAACCTCTGGAAACACCATATATTTT.

The chain recombines TRBV5-1 with TRBJ1-1; D uncertain. Trimming stripped 0 bases from V and 1 base from J, with 13 bases between. The CDR3 loop spans 16 amino acids. Germline V gene data show CDR1 as SGHRS and CDR2 as YFSETQ. CDR3 amino acids: CASSLGLRPRNTEAFF. The DNA of the CDR3 is TGCGCCAGCAGCTTGGGACTCCGCCCGAGGAACACTGAAGCTTTCTTT.

The genes are TRBV3-1 (or the pseudogene TRBV3-2) and TRBJ1-1; D may be TRBD1 (5 bases). V was trimmed by 4 bases and J by 4 bases, leaving 13 bases between them. The length of the CDR3 is 14 residues. Germline lookup yields CDR1 LGHDT and CDR2 YNNKEL (reference sequence). This chain's CDR3 is CASSRAQATTEAFF. In DNA form, the CDR3 reads TGTGCCAGCAGCCGTGCACAGGCGACCACTGAAGCTTTCTTT.

The chain employs TRBV7-8 and TRBJ1-6; D is uncertain. The V and J ends lost 8 bases and 6 bases respectively, with 14 bases between them. CDR1 SGHVS and CDR2 FQNEAQ come from the germline V gene. The CDR3 sequence is 14 residues long. CDR3 loop: CASSEWPGNSPLHF. CDR3 in DNA: TGTGCCAGCTCGGAGTGGCCTGGTAATTCACCCCTCCACTTT.

This chain connects TRBV23-1 to TRBJ1-3, with unresolved D. TRBV23-1 is noted as an ORF with a role that remains uncertain. Trimming shortened V by 4 bases and J by 0 bases, and 16 bases separated the two germline ends. The CDR3 covers 17 residues. CDR3 sequence (DNA): TGCGCCAGCAGTCTTTCCAACGACACCCCCTCTGGAAACACCATATATTTT. Amino acid sequence: CASSLSNDTPSGNTIYF.

This chain connects TRBV6-5 to TRBJ1-3, with TRBD1 matching over 7 bases. Germline CDR1 reads MNHEY; CDR2 reads SVGAGI. The CDR3 runs 13 residues. Unmatched junction bases numbered 2, after V lost 9 bases and J lost 0 bases. This CDR3 is CASDRDSGNTIYF. The CDR3, as DNA: TGTGCCAGTGACAGGGACTCTGGAAACACCATATATTTT.

The chain is built from TRBV28 and TRBJ1-2, with 10 bases identical to TRBD1. Germline V gene data show CDR1 as MDHEN and CDR2 as SYDVKM. The junction had 12 bases not matched to a gene; V was cut back by 6 bases and J by 8 bases. The CDR3 has 15 amino acids. CDR3 region: CASRGGDRGHTGYTF. CDR3 in DNA: TGTGCCAGCAGGGGGGGGGACAGGGGACACACAGGCTACACCTTC.

This clone has only one observation. The chain couples TRBV28 to TRBJ1-2, with D tentatively TRBD1 (6 bases). Trimming cost V 8 bases and J 3 bases, with 16 bases left between them. From germline, CDR1 is MDHEN and CDR2 SYDVKM. The CDR3 runs 14 residues. The CDR3 region is CASFQGFLHYGYTF. The CDR3 nucleotides are TGTGCCAGCTTTCAGGGGTTCCTCCACTATGGCTACACCTTC.

For this clone: Other DNA sequences in the sample encode the same CDR3. The rearrangement links TRBV19 to TRBJ1-2; D may be TRBD1 (5 bases). Germline V gives CDR1 LNHDA, CDR2 SQIVND (reference sequence). V lost 9 bases and J lost 2, with 10 bases in between. The CDR3 covers 12 residues. As DNA, the CDR3 is TGTGCCAGCTCACAGGCCAACTATGGCTACACCTTC. Protein sequence: CASSQANYGYTF.

The J gene is TRBJ1-2, the V gene TRBV2; 7 bases align to TRBD1. V was pared by 5 bases and J by 7 bases, with 10 bases of the junction left unmatched. Germline V CDR1 and CDR2: SNHLY, FYNNEI. This CDR3 contains 14 residues. Here the CDR3 DNA reads TGTGCCAGCAGTAGCCGGACAGGAGGGGGTGGCTACACCTTC. Encoded protein: CASSSRTGGGGYTF.

The rearrangement uses TRBV7-8 and TRBJ1-2; unclear D gene. Germline values: CDR1 SGHVS, CDR2 FQNEAQ. The CDR3 is made up of 15 amino acids. Trimming removed 6 bases from V and 4 bases from J, with 18 bases in between. The CDR3, as DNA: TGTGCCAGCAGTGCCTACCCAGGTTCCGGCTATGGCTACACCTTC. Amino acids: CASSAYPGSGYGYTF. Drawing the rest from reference TRBV7-8 and TRBJ1-2, the complete variable domain is GAGVSQSPRYKVAKRGQDVALRCDPISGHVSLFWYQQALGQGPEFLTYFQNEAQLDKSGLPSDRFFAERPEGSVSTLKIQRTQQEDSAVYLCASSAYPGSGYGYTFGSGTRLTVV.

The V call is TRBV11-3, the J call TRBJ1-2, with 7 nucleotides matching TRBD1. Trimming at V came to 5 bases and at J to 3 bases, leaving 3 bases not matched to a gene. Per germline, CDR1 SGHNT and CDR2 YENEEA. This CDR3 comprises 13 residues. CDR3 sequence reads: CASSRTGDYGYTF. Written as DNA, the CDR3 is TGTGCCAGCAGCCGAACAGGGGACTATGGCTACACCTTC.

This sequence joins TRBV20-1 and TRBJ1-2; the D is unclear. The CDR3 is 11 amino acids. Germline V gene sequence: CDR1 DFQATT, CDR2 SNEGSKA (reference sequence). Trimming removed 1 base at V and 8 bases at J, with 8 bases between. The CDR3 sequence is CSARVFPGYTF. CDR3 DNA: TGCAGTGCTAGAGTCTTCCCCGGCTACACCTTC.

The V and J genes are TRBV19 and TRBJ1-6; D is possibly TRBD1 (5 bases). Germline V gene data show CDR1 as LNHDA and CDR2 as SQIVND (reference sequence). This CDR3 has 16 amino acids. Trimming left V 6 bases short and J 6 bases short, with 18 bases between. In nucleotides, the CDR3 is TGTGCCAGTAGCCGGCCCGTGTCCGGGGGTAATTCACCCCTCCACTTT. Residues: CASSRPVSGGNSPLHF.

This rearrangement joins TRBV5-1 to TRBJ2-5; tentative D call: TRBD1 (5 bases). The CDR3 extends over 13 amino acids. V lost 2 bases, J lost 5 bases, and 10 bases lay in between. CDR1 and CDR2 (germline): SGHRS, YFSETQ. CDR3 region: CASSFQGSETQYF. For the CDR3, the DNA is TGCGCCAGCAGCTTTCAGGGATCGGAGACCCAGTACTTC.

This clone has a single count. The chain couples TRBV6-5 to TRBJ2-7, with a tentative D call TRBD2 (5 bases). The CDR3 runs to 12 residues. The V end lost 6 bases, the J end lost 5 bases, and 11 bases lay between the germline ends. Germline V gives CDR1 MNHEY, CDR2 SVGAGI. CDR3: CASSRGENEQYF. For the CDR3, the DNA is TGTGCCAGCAGCCGGGGTGAGAACGAGCAGTACTTC.

The chain combines TRBV4-3 with TRBJ2-7; D might be TRBD2 (6 bases). The CDR3 totals 14 residues. Trimming took off 3 bases at V and 0 bases at J, with 9 bases between the two ends. The germline gives CDR1 LGHNA, CDR2 YSLEER. The CDR3 nucleotides are TGCGCCAGCAGCCACGGGGGAGACTCCTACGAGCAGTACTTC. It encodes CASSHGGDSYEQYF.

The chain links TRBV7-9 to TRBJ1-2, with a possible D match to TRBD1 (6 bases). The length of the CDR3 is 15 residues. Germline V gene lookup returns CDR1 SEHNR and CDR2 FQNEAQ (reference sequence). V lost 9 bases and J lost 4, with 21 bases in between. The CDR3 coding sequence is TGTGCCAGTCCAGCTTCGGGTGGACAGCCCTATGGCTACACCTTC. Protein: CASPASGGQPYGYTF. The full variable domain, with the rest looked up from reference TRBV7-9 and TRBJ1-2, is DTGVSQNPRHKITKRGQNVTFRCDPISEHNRLYWYRQTLGQGPEFLTYFQNEAQLEKSRLLSDRFSAERPKGSFSTLEIQRTEQGDSAMYLCASPASGGQPYGYTFGSGTRLTVV.